The clone carrying this T cell receptor (beta chain) was picked up a small number of times. This sample is part of a study of molecular identifiers for immune sequencing clone quantification. TCRdb recomputed calls from the PCR reads with MiXCR, one row per CDR3 protein. The sample records about 510,000 distinct CDR3 sequences, about a fifth being singletons. Material: naive CD8+ T cells from blood, with Jurkat cell RNA spiked in. Subset described: FACS-sorted CD8+CD4-CCR7+CD45RA+ naive T cells. The receptor was isolated from a human donor in good health. Some libraries in this study had Jurkat cell RNA spiked in.

CDR3 region: CASSLNRGDQPQHF. The CDR3 DNA sequence: TGTGCCAGCAGTCTTAACAGGGGGGATCAGCCCCAGCATTTT. The chain is built from TRBV12-3 or TRBV12-4 and TRBJ1-5; TRBD1 matches at 8 bases. The CDR3 sequence is 14 residues long. After removal of 5 bases from V and 5 bases from J, the junction contained 5 bases not matched to a gene.